A single sample is the source of the 28 T cell receptor beta chains below, sequenced in a study of Graves' ophthalmopathy and Graves' hyperthyroidism. For repertoire sequencing, the TCR beta CDR3 regions were amplified from RNA transcripts. First-round RT-PCR used HTBI primers; second-round multiplex PCR followed. TCRdb processed the multiplex PCR reads anew with MiXCR; each CDR3 protein has one entry. The sample yields 560,000 or so distinct CDR3 sequences, under 45% seen once. The source material was peripheral blood or thyroid tissue (not recorded which). The receptors were gathered from an adult man with Graves' hyperthyroidism.

Details on this clonotype: This clone may be a read error of a much larger clone one base away. This chain links TRBV7-2 with TRBJ1-5; unclear D gene. CDR3 length: 13 residues. Germline CDR1 reads SGHTA; CDR2 reads FQGNSA. This CDR3 reads CAGSALTNQPQHF. In nucleotides, the CDR3 is TGTGCCGGCAGCGCCCTGACCAATCAGCCCCAGCATTTT. Variable domain in full (rest from reference TRBV7-2 and TRBJ1-5): GAGVSQSPSNKVTEKGKDVELRCDPISGHTALYWYRQSLGQGLEFLIYFQGNSAPDKSGLPSDRFSAERTGGSVSTLTIQRTQQEDSAVYLCAGSALTNQPQHFGDGTRLSIL.

In its sample, this clonotype was seen many times. The genes are TRBV9 and TRBJ2-6; 12 bases agree with TRBD1. Trimming removed 4 bases from V and 2 bases from J; junction bases left unmatched: 7. In germline, CDR1 is SGDLS, CDR2 YYNGEE. This CDR3 is 18 amino acids long. In nucleotides, the CDR3 is TGTGCCAGCAGCATCCGGGACAGGGGGCTAGCTGGGGCCAACGTCCTGACTTTC. Protein product: CASSIRDRGLAGANVLTF. Full variable domain (missing parts from reference TRBV9 and TRBJ2-6): DSGVTQTPKHLITATGQRVTLRCSPRSGDLSVYWYQQSLDQGLQFLIQYYNGEERAKGNILERFSAQQFPDLHSELNLSSLELGDSALYFCASSIRDRGLAGANVLTFGAGSRLTVL.

This sequence joins TRBV7-3 and TRBJ1-5; D is ambiguous. The V gene's germline CDR1 is SGHTA and CDR2 FQGTGA. V dropped 5 bases and J dropped 9 bases, with 17 bases sitting between them. The CDR3 extends over 14 amino acids. CDR3 sequence (DNA): TGTGCCAGCAGCCAAGGGCAGGCCAATGGGCCCCAGCATTTT. Translation: CASSQGQANGPQHF.

This clonotype was detected many times. As DNA, the CDR3 is TGTGCCAGCAGCCCACGACTCCATGGCAATCAGCCCCAGCATTTT. Its translation is CASSPRLHGNQPQHF. The rearrangement links TRBV12-3 or TRBV12-4 to TRBJ1-5; no definite D call. The CDR3 extends over 15 amino acids. Trimming left V 6 bases short and J 2 bases short, with 14 bases between.

Remarks on this clonotype: This sequence may be a read error, since a much larger clone differs from it by one base. This chain connects TRBV10-3 to TRBJ2-2; weak D call: TRBD2 (5 bases). This CDR3 spans 14 amino acids. Germline V gene sequence: CDR1 ENHRY, CDR2 SYGVKD. The V end was cut by 7 bases, the J end by 6 bases, with 15 bases between. The CDR3, as DNA: TGTGCCATCACTGACTTCCTAGCAGCCGGGGAGCTGTTTTTT. It yields the protein CAITDFLAAGELFF.

At least ten counts were recorded for this clonotype. The chain couples TRBV7-9 to TRBJ2-5; D not resolved. This CDR3 has 13 amino acids. The V end lost 3 bases, the J end lost 4 bases, and 9 bases lay between the germline ends. Germline CDR1 SEHNR, CDR2 FQNEAQ (reference sequence). The CDR3 protein is CASSFSRGETQYF. The CDR3 coding sequence is TGTGCCAGCAGCTTTAGCCGAGGAGAGACCCAGTACTTC.

There are many counts of this clonotype. The chain couples TRBV6-1 to TRBJ1-6; D might be TRBD1 (5 bases). The germline V gene encodes CDR1 MNHNS and CDR2 SASEGT. This CDR3 is built from 18 residues. The germline V and J ends were trimmed by 0 bases and 6 bases, with 18 bases remaining between them. In nucleotides, the CDR3 is TGTGCCAGCAGTGAAGCGCATTTCTGGCCAGGGACTAATTCACCCCTCCACTTT. As protein: CASSEAHFWPGTNSPLHF.

This clonotype has a count of ten or more. The chain has TRBV7-2 and TRBJ2-7, with 9 nucleotides matching TRBD2. Unmatched junction bases numbered 4, after V lost 3 bases and J lost 4 bases. Germline CDR1 and CDR2: SGHTA and FQGNSA. There are 14 residues in the CDR3. In DNA, the CDR3 is TGTGCCAGCAGCTTTAGCGGGAGCGGGTACGAGCAGTACTTC. Translation gives CASSFSGSGYEQYF.

This clonotype was seen just once. The junction and the germline gene differ at one end; a read error may be behind it. The V call is TRBV5-5, the J call TRBJ1-5; D is possibly TRBD1 (5 bases). The CDR3 spans 14 residues. The V gene's germline CDR1 is SGHKS and CDR2 YYEKEE (reference sequence). CDR3 nucleotides: TGTGACAGCAGCTTGGGGGGGAGCAGTCAGCCCCAGCATTTT. Translation gives CDSSLGGSSQPQHF.

In this sample, this clonotype turned up many times. CDR3 in DNA: TGTGCCAGCAGCTTACCAAGGGAATCGGAGACCCAGTACTTC. Protein sequence: CASSLPRESETQYF. The rearrangement links TRBV7-2 to TRBJ2-5; no clear D. Trimming pared 2 bases from V and 5 bases from J, leaving 12 bases between. The CDR3 runs to 14 residues. Germline values: CDR1 SGHTA, CDR2 FQGNSA.

Turning to this clonotype: A much larger clone lies a single base off, so this may be a read error. The missing conserved phenylalanine or tryptophan at the end of this CDR3 makes a read error likely. The CDR3, as DNA: TGTGCCAGCAGCCAAAGTGAGACCCAGTACCTC. This codes for CASSQSETQYL. The chain uses TRBV3-1 and TRBJ2-5, with D unresolved. V was pared by 2 bases and J by 5 bases, with 3 bases between. The CDR3 has 11 residues. Germline CDR1 and CDR2: LGHDT and YNNKEL (reference sequence).

This clonotype was seen once. The chain recombines TRBV5-1 with TRBJ1-1; the D is unclear. The germline CDR1 and CDR2 sequences are SGHRS and YFSETQ. V was shortened by 5 bases and J by 0 bases, with 14 bases between the two germline ends. The CDR3 covers 15 residues. The DNA for the CDR3 is TGCGCCAGCAGTTCCGACAATTTCATGAACACTGAAGCTTTCTTT. It specifies CASSSDNFMNTEAFF.

The rearrangement links TRBV7-7 to TRBJ2-5; D gene ambiguous. Germline V gene lookup returns CDR1 SSHAT and CDR2 FNYEAQ (reference sequence). This CDR3 is 9 amino acids long. CDR3 amino acids: CVSSLAQYF. The CDR3 DNA is TGTGTTAGCAGCTTGGCCCAGTACTTC.

This clonotype was observed at least ten times. The chain employs TRBV6-5 and TRBJ2-7, with D hard to call. This CDR3 is 13 amino acids long. The V end lost 2 bases, the J end lost 0 bases, and 5 bases lay between the germline ends. Looked up from germline, CDR1 is MNHEY and CDR2 is SVGAGI. The CDR3 DNA sequence: TGTGCCAGCAGTTACCAGGCCTCCTACGAGCAGTACTTC. Amino acids: CASSYQASYEQYF.

Regarding this clonotype: A much larger clone lies one base from this, so it may be a read error. The chain carries TRBV10-3 and TRBJ1-6; D not resolved. This CDR3 has 14 residues. V was clipped by 10 bases and J by 6 bases, with 16 bases between them. Germline CDR1 and CDR2: ENHRY and SYGVKD. The CDR3 reads CASKFSVINSPLHF. CDR3 DNA sequence: TGTGCCAGCAAGTTTAGCGTTATTAATTCACCCCTCCACTTT.

The chain links TRBV29-1 to TRBJ1-1; no definite D call. V shed 6 bases and J shed 5 bases, with 16 bases lying between them. Germline V CDR1 and CDR2: SQVTM, ANQGSEA. The CDR3 has 13 amino acids. CDR3 residues: CSVTLARETEAFF. Here the CDR3 DNA reads TGCAGCGTCACCCTAGCGCGGGAGACTGAAGCTTTCTTT.

The chain uses TRBV7-2 and TRBJ2-5, with TRBD2 identical over 8 bases. Germline lookup yields CDR1 SGHTA and CDR2 FQGNSA. V dropped 0 bases and J dropped 5; count of bases not matched to a gene: 11. This CDR3 spans 17 amino acids. The chain's CDR3 is CASSLAFSGEYNETQYF. CDR3 in DNA: TGTGCCAGCAGCTTAGCGTTTAGCGGGGAGTACAATGAGACCCAGTACTTC.

This clonotype was counted between two and nine times. The rearrangement joins TRBV3-1 to TRBJ2-5, with 11 bases identical to TRBD2. The V segment lost 3 bases and the J segment 4 bases; nucleotides outside the gene matches: 4. The CDR3 has 15 residues. The V gene's germline CDR1 is LGHDT and CDR2 YNNKEL (reference sequence). CDR3: CASSQPSGGPETQYF. The CDR3 coding sequence is TGTGCCAGCAGCCAGCCTAGCGGGGGGCCAGAGACCCAGTACTTC.

The CDR3 spells CSARDDPGRDGTDTQYF. CDR3 DNA sequence: TGCAGTGCTAGAGATGACCCCGGGAGGGACGGCACAGATACGCAGTATTTT. The chain combines TRBV20-1 with TRBJ2-3; 8 nucleotides match TRBD2. CDR3 length equals 17 residues. V was pared by 0 bases and J by 1 base, with 9 bases of the junction left unmatched. Germline values: CDR1 DFQATT, CDR2 SNEGSKA (reference sequence).

This clonotype was recorded at least ten times. The CDR3 DNA is TGTGCCAGCAGCACTAGGCCGGGACATGAGAACACTGAAGCTTTCTTT. Encoded protein: CASSTRPGHENTEAFF. This chain connects TRBV7-8 to TRBJ1-1; the D gene is possibly TRBD1 (6 bases). V was trimmed by 5 bases and J by 1 base, leaving 17 bases between them. The germline V gene has CDR1 SGHVS and CDR2 FQNEAQ. The CDR3 covers 16 residues.

As to this clonotype: A read error is possible here, since a much larger clone lies one base away. CDR3 in DNA: TGTGCCAGCAGTTTAACAGGACCTATACGTCTCTACGAGCAGTACTTC. This sequence encodes CASSLTGPIRLYEQYF. The V call is TRBV12-3 or TRBV12-4, the J call TRBJ2-7; D is possibly TRBD1 (5 bases). This CDR3 is built from 16 residues. Trimming took off 2 bases at V and 3 bases at J, with 17 bases between the two ends.

This clonotype was counted at least ten times. The CDR3 is CASETKQYF. CDR3 coding DNA: TGTGCCAGCGAAACAAAGCAGTACTTC. The chain links TRBV6-2 or TRBV6-3 to TRBJ2-7; D not certain. In germline, CDR1 is MNHEY, CDR2 SVGEGT. The CDR3 consists of 9 residues. V was clipped by 8 bases and J by 8 bases, with 7 bases between them.

The V gene is TRBV29-1, the J gene TRBJ2-7; TRBD2 aligns across 7 bases. Trimming at V came to 2 bases and at J to 3 bases, leaving 7 bases not matched to a gene. The CDR3 length is 14 residues. Germline V CDR1 and CDR2: SQVTM, ANQGSEA. CDR3 sequence: CSVEPAGRYYEQYF. The CDR3 DNA sequence: TGCAGCGTTGAACCAGCGGGGAGATACTACGAGCAGTACTTC.

The rearrangement links TRBV27 to TRBJ1-1; possible D gene TRBD1, 5 bases. V was cut by 8 bases and J by 0 bases, with 10 bases left in between. The CDR3 is made up of 13 amino acids. Germline V gene data show CDR1 as MNHEY and CDR2 as SMNVEV (reference sequence). Here the CDR3 reads CASFRDLNTEAFF. The CDR3 DNA reads TGTGCCAGCTTCAGGGATTTGAACACTGAAGCTTTCTTT.

At least ten counts were recorded for this clonotype. The chain couples TRBV2 to TRBJ1-4, with unresolved D. The V end was cut by 2 bases, the J end by 1 base, with 8 bases between. Germline V gives CDR1 SNHLY, CDR2 FYNNEI. The CDR3 runs 15 residues. The CDR3 DNA reads as TGTGCCAGCAGTGAAACCTGGGTAACTAATGAAAAACTGTTTTTT. Translated, it gives CASSETWVTNEKLFF.

This clonotype has at least ten counts. The chain has TRBV2 and TRBJ1-1, with no clear D. The CDR3 length is 15 residues. V was clipped by 1 base and J by 0 bases, with 9 bases between them. Germline CDR1 reads SNHLY; CDR2 reads FYNNEI. CDR3 loop: CASSEVRRLNTEAFF. DNA of the CDR3: TGTGCCAGCAGTGAAGTTAGGAGGTTGAACACTGAAGCTTTCTTT.

The rearrangement joins TRBV7-2 to TRBJ1-1, with D perhaps TRBD1 (5 bases). Germline V gene lookup returns CDR1 SGHTA and CDR2 FQGNSA. Between the trimmed V and J ends, which lost 4 bases and 4 bases, there was a span of 22 bases. The CDR3 sequence is 17 residues long. CDR3 loop: CASSSRQRKGGGTEAFF. The CDR3 DNA follows: TGTGCCAGCAGCTCACGACAGAGAAAGGGCGGAGGCACTGAAGCTTTCTTT.

This sequence joins TRBV24-1 and TRBJ2-7, with 11 bases matching TRBD1. Germline V gene lookup returns CDR1 KGHDR and CDR2 SFDVKD. The ends lost 2 bases at V and 4 bases at J; junction bases unmatched: 3. The CDR3 totals 15 residues. The CDR3 protein is CATSDSGTGGYEQYF. The DNA for the CDR3 is TGTGCCACCAGTGATTCCGGGACAGGGGGATACGAGCAGTACTTC.